A selection of T cell receptor beta chains follows, all from one sample in a study of cytomegalovirus exposure and HLA in healthy donors. Sequenced by immunoSEQ multiplex PCR; TCRdb stores in-frame clones only, minus some. The sample lists 80,000 to 95,000 clones, about four fifths occurring once. The sequencing sample was made of PBMCs. The receptors come from a woman aged 18 to 35 in good health and CMV-seropositive. The CDR3 runs from the conserved cysteine through the conserved F or W. D genes are given only for firm matches. Clone size is not always given. Where it is, it says once, few, many or a class for expanded clones.

clone_size	v_call	j_call	d_call	cdr3_nt	cdr3_aa
once	TRBV28	TRBJ2-7	TRBD2	TGTGCCAGCAGCCTAGGGACTAGCGGGAGCTACGAGCAGTACTTC	CASSLGTSGSYEQYF
.	TRBV4-2	TRBJ2-7	TRBD2	TGTGCCAGCAGCCAAGAGGAGCGGGGGGAAACCTACGAGCAGTACTTC	CASSQEERGETYEQYF
once	TRBV5-1	TRBJ2-7	.	TGCGCCAGCGGATTAGGGGCGGAAACTCCGGCAGTAAACTTC	CASGLGAETPAVNF
once	TRBV30	TRBJ1-5	TRBD1	TGTGCCTGGAATCCGGGACAGGGGAATCAGCCCCAGCATTTT	CAWNPGQGNQPQHF
.	TRBV29-1	TRBJ2-3	TRBD1	TGCAGCGCCACAGGGGGCTGGGGAGATACGCAGTATTTT	CSATGGWGDTQYF
.	TRBV5-6	TRBJ2-7	TRBD1	TGTGCCAGCAGCTTCCCCCCCGGGACAGGGAACTACGAGCAGTACTTC	CASSFPPGTGNYEQYF
.	TRBV13	TRBJ2-7	TRBD1	TGTGCCAGCAGCTTATACCGGGACAGGGGATCGGAGCAGTACTTC	CASSLYRDRGSEQYF
.	TRBV4-2	TRBJ2-1	TRBD2	TGTGCCAGCAGCCAAGCAGTGACTAGCGGGTTAAGGTATCACAATGAGCAGTTCTTC	CASSQAVTSGLRYHNEQFF
.	TRBV27	TRBJ2-5	TRBD2	TGTGCCAGCAGTTTATCGGCCCAGACTAGCGGGAGGGCAGAGACCCAGTACTTC	CASSLSAQTSGRAETQYF
.	TRBV11-2	TRBJ2-1	.	TGTGCCAGCAGCTTAGCCACGGGAGAATCCTACAATGAGCAGTTCTTC	CASSLATGESYNEQFF
.	TRBV5-4	TRBJ2-3	TRBD2	TGTGCCATCGGAAGCGGGAGAAACCCCGGGGATACGCAGTATTTT	CAIGSGRNPGDTQYF
.	TRBV15	TRBJ1-2	.	TGTGCCACCAGCAGAGATCGTGGCGGTAACTATGGCTACACCTTC	CATSRDRGGNYGYTF
once	TRBV11-2	TRBJ1-1	TRBD1	TGTGCCAGCAGCCGAGGGGACAGTCGATTCCTCGCGGCCACTGAAGCTTTCTTT	CASSRGDSRFLAATEAFF
.	TRBV4-1	TRBJ1-5	.	TGCGCCAGCAGCCAAACGTTTGCCGGGACTAATCAGCCCCAGCATTTT	CASSQTFAGTNQPQHF
.	TRBV5-6	TRBJ2-1	TRBD2	TGTGCCAGCAGCGGCGACATAGATACTAGCGTCGCCAATGAGCAGTTCTTC	CASSGDIDTSVANEQFF
.	TRBV10-1	TRBJ1-2	TRBD1	TGCGCCAGCAGCCCGGACAGGTCGCGGGGCTACACCTTC	CASSPDRSRGYTF
.	TRBV6-6	TRBJ1-4	TRBD1	TGTGCCAGCAGTTACCCGAGGACAGGGGAAAATGAAAAACTGTTTTTT	CASSYPRTGENEKLFF
.	TRBV5-6	TRBJ2-2	TRBD1	TGTGCCAGCAGCTTAGTCAACAGGGGCACCGGGGAGCTGTTTTTT	CASSLVNRGTGELFF
.	TRBV5-1	TRBJ2-5	TRBD1	TGCGCCAGCAGCTTGCCGGACAGGGTAGAGACCCAGTACTTC	CASSLPDRVETQYF
.	TRBV5-6	TRBJ1-5	.	TGTGCCAGCAGCTTGGCCGCTGGGAGGGATCAGCCCCAGCATTTT	CASSLAAGRDQPQHF
few	TRBV7-3	TRBJ2-2	.	TGTGCCAGCAGCTCCGCCGGGACAAGCACCGGGGAGCTGTTTTTT	CASSSAGTSTGELFF
few	TRBV5-1	TRBJ1-1	TRBD1	TGCGCCAGCAGCCACGTTAAGCGGGACAGGACCTTAAACACTGAAGCTTTCTTT	CASSHVKRDRTLNTEAFF
.	TRBV7-2	TRBJ2-7	TRBD1	TGTGCCAGCAGCTTAGGTACAGGGGGCGCGAGCGCCTACGAGCAGTACTTC	CASSLGTGGASAYEQYF
.	TRBV2	TRBJ1-1	.	TGTGCCAGCAGTGAATCAGTGAACACTGAAGCTTTCTTT	CASSESVNTEAFF
.	TRBV30	TRBJ1-4	.	TGTGCCTGGAGTCGCCCGAGGGAAAAACTGTTTTTT	CAWSRPREKLFF
once	TRBV4-1	TRBJ1-5	.	TGCGCCAGCAGCCAAGCGGGGGTAGGAGGCAATCAGCCCCAGCATTTT	CASSQAGVGGNQPQHF
.	TRBV18	TRBJ2-1	TRBD2	TGTGCCAGCTCACTCATCCCCGGGACTAGACGGGATGAGCAGTTCTTC	CASSLIPGTRRDEQFF
.	TRBV9	TRBJ2-5	.	TGTGCCAGCAGCGGAAGACAGGCCGAGGAGACCCAGTACTTC	CASSGRQAEETQYF
.	TRBV30	TRBJ1-2	.	TGTGCCTGGAGCCTCCAGGGAGGGTATGGCTACACCTTC	CAWSLQGGYGYTF
.	TRBV30	TRBJ2-1	TRBD2	TGTGCCTGGAGTACCAGCGGGACGGAATACAATGAGCAGTTCTTC	CAWSTSGTEYNEQFF
.	TRBV2	TRBJ1-6	.	TGTGCCAGCATGAATAGGTGGCAGGGTGGAACTATTAATTCACCCCTCCACTTT	CASMNRWQGGTINSPLHF
.	TRBV6-5	TRBJ2-7	.	TGTGCCAGCAGCTCGGTCCGCAACGCCTACGAGCAGTACTTC	CASSSVRNAYEQYF
.	TRBV28	TRBJ1-2	TRBD1	TGTGCCAGCACGGGACAGCTGCACTATGGCTACCCCTTC	CASTGQLHYGYPF
.	TRBV4-1	TRBJ2-5	.	TGCGCCAGCAGCCAATCTCCATTAGCGGCCCAAGAGACCCAGTACTTC	CASSQSPLAAQETQYF
.	TRBV29-1	TRBJ2-2	.	TGCAGCGTTGCCTCCGGGCATACGGGGACCGGGGAGCTGTTTTTT	CSVASGHTGTGELFF
.	TRBV29-1	TRBJ1-2	.	TGCAGTGCAGATATAGGACAGCCGGCGGGCTATGGCTACACCTTC	CSADIGQPAGYGYTF
once	TRBV5-1	TRBJ2-3	.	TGCGCCAGCAGCCATGACAACACAGATACGCAGTATTTT	CASSHDNTDTQYF
.	TRBV5-1	TRBJ2-2	TRBD2	TGCGCCAGCAGCCAGGGACTAGCGGGAGAGACCCGGGCCGGGGAGCTGTTTTTT	CASSQGLAGETRAGELFF
.	TRBV7-9	TRBJ1-1	TRBD1	TGTGCCAGCAGCCCGCTGACAGGGCCAGAAGCTTTCTTT	CASSPLTGPEAFF
.	TRBV15	TRBJ1-5	.	TGTGCCACCAGCAGAGATTTGGTGGGGGGGGGCAATCAGCCCCAGCATTTT	CATSRDLVGGGNQPQHF